These 32 T cell receptor beta chains were sequenced from one sample in a study of beta chain features in type 1 diabetes. Study-wide results and caveats: Among all four CD4+ subsets, Type 1 diabetes patients had TCRB CDR3s that were moderately but significantly shorter.

No cognate antigen is known for these TCRs. Expressed TCRB transcripts were sequenced after all isolated RNA was converted to cDNA. Repertoires were generated with immunoSEQ multiplex PCR, while TCRdb's copy carries only in-frame clones and drops some. The repertoire holds around 360,000 clones, with around 13% as singletons. The sequenced material came from naive CD4+ T cells from blood. These receptors were obtained from a woman between 18 and 29 years old with type 1 diabetes.

This clone has more than one count but fewer than ten. V is TRBV9 and J is TRBJ2-1; 9 nucleotides match TRBD1. Germline V gene data show CDR1 as SGDLS and CDR2 as YYNGEE. The CDR3 runs 15 residues. J gave up 7 bases and V 0 bases, and 5 bases lay outside the gene matches. The CDR3 coding sequence is TGTGCCAGCAGCGTAGAGGGACAGGGTTTAAATGAGCAGTTCTTC. Its translation: CASSVEGQGLNEQFF.

The V gene is TRBV5-4, the J gene TRBJ2-2; D is undetermined. V was clipped by 4 bases and J by 3 bases, with 4 bases between them. The CDR3 is 12 residues long. The germline V gene has CDR1 SGHNT and CDR2 YYREEE (reference sequence). The CDR3 bases are TGTGCCAGCAGCATCGACACCGGGGAGCTGTTTTTT. Its protein is CASSIDTGELFF. Together with reference TRBV5-4 and TRBJ2-2, the CDR3 gives the full variable domain: ETGVTQSPTHLIKTRGQQVTLRCSSQSGHNTVSWYQQALGQGPQFIFQYYREEENGRGNFPPRFSGLQFPNYSSELNVNALELDDSALYLCASSIDTGELFFGEGSRLTVL.

This clone was counted only a few times. The chain has TRBV15 and TRBJ2-4; unclear D gene. The CDR3 consists of 17 residues. V was pared by 1 base and J by 0 bases, with 13 bases between. Germline assignment: CDR1 LNHNV and CDR2 YYDKDF (reference sequence). Here the CDR3 reads CATSRVSRKVAKNIQYF. CDR3 coding DNA: TGTGCCACCAGCAGAGTATCCAGGAAGGTAGCCAAAAACATTCAGTACTTC. Full variable domain (outside the CDR3, taken from reference TRBV15 and TRBJ2-4): DAMVIQNPRYQVTQFGKPVTLSCSQTLNHNVMYWYQQKSSQAPKLLFHYYDKDFNNEADTPDNFQSRRPNTSFCFLDIRSPGLGDTAMYLCATSRVSRKVAKNIQYFGAGTRLSVL.

The chain joins TRBV7-8 to TRBJ2-1; the D gene is possibly TRBD1 (5 bases). Looked up from germline, CDR1 is SGHVS and CDR2 is FQNEAQ. V was trimmed by 7 bases and J by 10 bases, leaving 23 bases between them. The CDR3 runs to 15 residues. The CDR3 is CASNPQGRLAMEQFF. CDR3 sequence (DNA): TGTGCCAGCAACCCCCAGGGCCGCCTGGCAATGGAGCAGTTCTTC.

This clone was found a few times. The chain joins TRBV4-3 to TRBJ2-7, with a weak D call TRBD2 (6 bases). This CDR3 has 16 amino acids. V lost 4 bases and J lost 0, with 16 bases in between. Germline V gene lookup returns CDR1 LGHNA and CDR2 YSLEER. The CDR3 nucleotides are TGCGCCAGCAGCCGGAGCAGCGGGCTTAGCTCCTACGAGCAGTACTTC. It codes for CASSRSSGLSSYEQYF.

This clone was counted only a few times. V is TRBV7-2 and J is TRBJ2-7; 12 nucleotides match TRBD2. The V gene's germline CDR1 is SGHTA and CDR2 FQGNSA. The CDR3 consists of 14 residues. With 7 bases clipped from V and 11 bases from J, the junction kept 12 bases outside the gene matches. For the CDR3, the DNA is TGTGCCAGCACCCCGGGACTAGCGGGCGGTGGGGAGTACTTC. Translation: CASTPGLAGGGEYF.

The chain is built from TRBV30 and TRBJ2-7; 8 bases are a match to TRBD1. J lost 2 bases, V lost 3 bases, and 6 bases had no gene match. The CDR3 totals 14 residues. The germline V gene has CDR1 GTSNPN and CDR2 SVGIG (reference sequence). CDR3 sequence: CAWRNRDRTYEQYF. Written as DNA, the CDR3 is TGTGCCTGGAGAAACCGGGACAGGACCTACGAGCAGTACTTC.

The rearrangement joins TRBV9 to TRBJ1-2, with 7 bases identical to TRBD1. This CDR3 spans 15 amino acids. V lost 4 bases and J lost 5; bases outside the gene matches: 11. The germline V gene encodes CDR1 SGDLS and CDR2 YYNGEE. The CDR3 reads CASSPGGFTNYGYTF. In DNA, the CDR3 is TGTGCCAGCAGCCCAGGGGGGTTCACAAATTATGGCTACACCTTC.

This clone came up a few times. The J gene is TRBJ2-1, the V gene TRBV7-9; 7 bases align to TRBD2. The germline V gene has CDR1 SEHNR and CDR2 FQNEAQ (reference sequence). V gave up 5 bases and J gave up 6 bases; unmatched junction bases: 13. The CDR3 is 16 amino acids. The CDR3 is CASSLGRWQGSNEQFF. CDR3 DNA: TGTGCCAGCAGCCTCGGGAGGTGGCAGGGCTCCAATGAGCAGTTCTTC.

The chain uses TRBV7-2 and TRBJ2-6, with 7 nucleotides matching TRBD2. This CDR3 is 16 amino acids long. The germline gives CDR1 SGHTA, CDR2 FQGNSA. V was clipped by 3 bases and J by 0 bases; unmatched bases: 2. For the CDR3, the DNA is TGTGCCAGCAGCTTGGGGACTACCTCTGGGGCCAACGTCCTGACTTTC. Its translation: CASSLGTTSGANVLTF. The full variable domain, in which reference TRBV7-2 and TRBJ2-6 provide the parts outside the CDR3, is GAGVSQSPSNKVTEKGKDVELRCDPISGHTALYWYRQSLGQGLEFLIYFQGNSAPDKSGLPSDRFSAERTGGSVSTLTIQRTQQEDSAVYLCASSLGTTSGANVLTFGAGSRLTVL.

J is TRBJ2-7 and V is TRBV5-6; TRBD2 might be the D (6 bases). Deletions cut 1 base from V and 5 bases from J, with 16 bases between. Germline V gives CDR1 SGHDT, CDR2 YYEEEE. CDR3 length: 15 amino acids. CDR3 DNA sequence: TGTGCCAGCAGCTTGCTCTGGGGGAGGTCTGACGAGCAGTACTTC. It translates to CASSLLWGRSDEQYF.

The rearrangement joins TRBV27 to TRBJ2-3; D gene ambiguous. V lost 4 bases and J lost 8, with 13 bases in between. The CDR3 consists of 13 residues. Germline V gives CDR1 MNHEY, CDR2 SMNVEV (reference sequence). CDR3 bases: TGTGCCAGCAGTTCCGGAATTTTAGCTACGCAGTATTTT. Translating it yields CASSSGILATQYF.

This clone was picked up a small number of times. The chain carries TRBV4-3 and TRBJ2-3, with D hard to call. The CDR3 totals 15 residues. V lost 0 bases and J lost 6, with 13 bases in between. Germline values: CDR1 LGHNA, CDR2 YSLEER. The CDR3 DNA sequence: TGCGCCAGCAGCCAAGATTTGTACGCGGTGGATACGCAGTATTTT. Protein: CASSQDLYAVDTQYF.

This clone turned up a few times. V usage is TRBV9 and J usage is TRBJ2-1; TRBD2 matches 12 bases. CDR3 length: 15 amino acids. CDR1 SGDLS and CDR2 YYNGEE come from the germline V gene. The V and J ends lost 4 bases and 6 bases, in that order; junction bases with no gene match: 5. The CDR3 here is CASSPRLAGVNEQFF. Written as DNA, the CDR3 is TGTGCCAGCAGCCCGAGACTAGCGGGGGTCAATGAGCAGTTCTTC.

The rearrangement uses TRBV7-8 and TRBJ2-1; no clear D gene. Per germline, CDR1 SGHVS and CDR2 FQNEAQ. Trimming pared 5 bases from V and 8 bases from J, leaving 13 bases between. This CDR3 comprises 13 residues. CDR3 DNA: TGTGCCAGCAGCCGCCGAGGCTCCCATGAGCAGTTCTTC. Its translation: CASSRRGSHEQFF.

The chain joins TRBV5-6 to TRBJ2-3; TRBD2 matches at 11 bases. V trimming: 4 bases; J trimming: 6 bases; junction bases outside the gene matches: 4. The CDR3 has 14 amino acids. Germline CDR1 SGHDT, CDR2 YYEEEE. CDR3 protein: CASSEGLADDTQYF. The CDR3 region has the DNA TGTGCCAGCAGCGAGGGACTAGCGGATGATACGCAGTATTTT.

The J gene is TRBJ2-2, the V gene TRBV11-3, with a possible D match to TRBD2 (5 bases). In germline, CDR1 is SGHNT, CDR2 YENEEA. V lost 5 bases, J lost 4 bases, and 5 bases lay in between. The CDR3 has 12 residues. CDR3 protein: CASSRGTGELFF. The CDR3 coding sequence is TGTGCCAGCAGCCGGGGCACCGGGGAGCTGTTTTTT.

J is TRBJ2-6 and V is TRBV7-6; 7 bases fit TRBD1. There are 17 residues in the CDR3. V trimming: 4 bases; J trimming: 2 bases; junction bases outside the gene matches: 8. Germline V CDR1 and CDR2: SGHVS, FNYEAQ. CDR3 loop: CASSSRQGAPGANVLTF. The CDR3, as DNA: TGTGCCAGCAGCTCCCGACAGGGTGCCCCTGGGGCCAACGTCCTGACTTTC.

V and J are TRBV30 and TRBJ2-7; tentatively, D is TRBD1 (8 bases). The CDR3 is 15 amino acids. V was cut by 5 bases and J by 13 bases, with 30 bases left in between. Germline CDR1 is GTSNPN and CDR2 is SVGIG (reference sequence). DNA of the CDR3: TGTGCCTGGGGACAGGGCCCCGGGGTGGCGGGAGTAATCTACTTC. Translation gives CAWGQGPGVAGVIYF.

The chain links TRBV10-3 to TRBJ2-2; tentatively, D is TRBD2 (7 bases). Deletions cut 7 bases from V and 3 bases from J, with 18 bases between. This CDR3 has 16 amino acids. Per germline, CDR1 ENHRY and CDR2 SYGVKD. CDR3 nucleotide sequence: TGTGCCATCACCCCGTGGGGGGGGCTGGACACCGGGGAGCTGTTTTTT. It encodes CAITPWGGLDTGELFF.

The CDR3 bases are TGTGCCAGCAGCTCCAGGGGGCGCGGGGAGACCCAGTACTTC. Its protein product is CASSSRGRGETQYF. The chain has TRBV7-7 and TRBJ2-5, with TRBD1 identical over 8 bases. Unmatched junction bases numbered 6, after V lost 4 bases and J lost 5 bases. CDR1 is SSHAT and CDR2 is FNYEAQ in the germline V gene (reference sequence). The CDR3 covers 14 residues.

The chain employs TRBV13 and TRBJ1-6; D is perhaps TRBD1 (5 bases). CDR1 is PRHDT, CDR2 FYEKMQ, per germline (reference sequence). The CDR3 is made up of 17 amino acids. Trimming took 0 bases from V and 0 from J, leaving 9 bases between them. CDR3 in amino acids: CASSLGGLSSYNSPLHF. The CDR3 DNA reads as TGTGCCAGCAGCTTAGGGGGACTGAGCTCCTATAATTCACCCCTCCACTTT. Complete variable domain (other parts from reference TRBV13 and TRBJ1-6): AAGVIQSPRHLIKEKRETATLKCYPIPRHDTVYWYQQGPGQDPQFLISFYEKMQSDKGSIPDRFSAQQFSDYHSELNMSSLELGDSALYFCASSLGGLSSYNSPLHFGNGTRLTVT.

This rearrangement joins TRBV5-4 to TRBJ2-2, with TRBD2 identical over 9 bases. V dropped 5 bases and J dropped 0; count of bases not matched to a gene: 5. Germline CDR1 reads SGHNT; CDR2 reads YYREEE (reference sequence). The CDR3 is 16 residues long. CDR3 bases: TGTGCCAGCAGGGCAGCGGGAGGTACGAACACCGGGGAGCTGTTTTTT. Translation gives CASRAAGGTNTGELFF.

The gene calls are TRBV4-3 and TRBJ2-7; the match to TRBD1 covers 11 bases. The CDR3 runs 17 residues. V lost 4 bases to trimming and J lost 3 bases; unmatched junction nucleotides: 11. Germline assignment: CDR1 LGHNA and CDR2 YSLEER. In DNA form, the CDR3 reads TGCGCCAGCAGCCCTCAGCCCCGTGGGACAGGGGGCTACGAGCAGTACTTC. This sequence encodes CASSPQPRGTGGYEQYF.

This clone occurred a few times. The chain is built from TRBV18 and TRBJ1-1; D unresolved. The CDR3 has 13 amino acids. Germline V CDR1 and CDR2: KGHSH, LQKENI. V was cut by 6 bases and J by 3 bases, with 11 bases left in between. The DNA for the CDR3 is TGTGCCAGCTCGGGTGGGGAGGACACTGAAGCTTTCTTT. Its translation: CASSGGEDTEAFF.

The rearrangement uses TRBV5-6 and TRBJ2-5; TRBD1 aligns across 9 bases. Per the germline V gene, CDR1 is SGHDT and CDR2 is YYEEEE. The trim removed 3 bases at V and 4 bases at J, leaving 1 base unmatched. The CDR3 is 13 residues long. The CDR3 sequence is CASSSGQGETQYF. Written as DNA, the CDR3 is TGTGCCAGCAGCTCGGGACAGGGAGAGACCCAGTACTTC.

The V and J genes are TRBV2 and TRBJ1-2; 7 nucleotides agree with TRBD1. CDR1 and CDR2 from the germline V gene are SNHLY and FYNNEI. This CDR3 comprises 14 residues. Trimming at V came to 6 bases and at J to 4 bases, leaving 8 bases not matched to a gene. The CDR3 sequence is CASRSTGLGYGYTF. As DNA, the CDR3 is TGTGCCAGCAGATCGACAGGGCTCGGCTATGGCTACACCTTC.

This clone appeared a few times. This sequence joins TRBV7-9 and TRBJ2-1; TRBD2 matches 12 bases. This CDR3 contains 17 residues. After removal of 1 base from V and 10 bases from J, the junction contained 11 bases not matched to a gene. CDR1 and CDR2 (germline): SEHNR, FQNEAQ (reference sequence). Here the CDR3 DNA reads TGTGCCAGCAGCTTAGGAGGGACTAGCGGGTGGGAAGGGGAGCAGTTCTTC. Residues: CASSLGGTSGWEGEQFF. Complete variable domain (other parts from reference TRBV7-9 and TRBJ2-1): DTGVSQNPRHKITKRGQNVTFRCDPISEHNRLYWYRQTLGQGPEFLTYFQNEAQLEKSRLLSDRFSAERPKGSFSTLEIQRTEQGDSAMYLCASSLGGTSGWEGEQFFGPGTRLTVL.

In its sample, this clone was seen a few times. CDR3 protein: CASSYRLAGIYEQYF. CDR3 DNA sequence: TGTGCCAGCAGTTATCGCCTAGCGGGAATCTACGAGCAGTACTTC. The chain employs TRBV6-5 and TRBJ2-7, with 9 positions matching TRBD2. Germline CDR1 is MNHEY and CDR2 is SVGAGI. After removal of 3 bases from V and 3 bases from J, the junction contained 6 bases not matched to a gene. The length of the CDR3 is 15 residues.

The V gene is TRBV4-1, the J gene TRBJ2-5; 7 bases are shared with TRBD1. The V and J ends lost 5 bases and 7 bases, in that order; junction bases with no gene match: 10. In germline, CDR1 is MGHRA, CDR2 YSYEKL. There are 14 residues in the CDR3. The CDR3 DNA is TGCGCCAGCAGCAACCGACAGGGAGTAGGGACCCAGTACTTC. Protein sequence: CASSNRQGVGTQYF.

This clone was observed a handful of times. The chain joins TRBV27 to TRBJ2-7; D is perhaps TRBD1 (6 bases). V was clipped by 6 bases and J by 5 bases, with 14 bases between them. The CDR3 is 13 amino acids. Germline assignment: CDR1 MNHEY and CDR2 SMNVEV (reference sequence). CDR3 sequence reads: CASRRGMRDEQYF. CDR3 in DNA: TGTGCCAGCAGGAGGGGGATGAGGGACGAGCAGTACTTC.

This clone was found a few times. The rearrangement uses TRBV23-1 and TRBJ2-2, with D perhaps matching TRBD1 (7 bases). TRBV23-1 is sorted into the ORF group, with uncertain function. The length of the CDR3 is 16 residues. Trimming shortened V by 2 bases and J by 2 bases, and 12 bases separated the two germline ends. The CDR3 sequence is CASSQAGQRNTGELFF. The CDR3 nucleotides are TGCGCCAGCAGTCAAGCGGGACAGCGAAACACCGGGGAGCTGTTTTTT.